The 9 T cell receptor beta chains reported below all come from one sample, sequenced in a study of cytomegalovirus exposure and HLA in healthy donors. PCR was performed using 60 Vbeta and 13 Jbeta primers. Measured with immunoSEQ multiplex PCR; TCRdb has only the in-frame clones, and not every one. This sample has approximately 270,000 clones, with around 80% found just once. Sequenced sample: PBMCs. The source of these receptors is a girl under 10 years old in good health and CMV-seronegative.

This clone was seen more than once but under ten times. V and J are TRBV27 and TRBJ2-5; 8 nucleotides agree with TRBD2. Germline V CDR1 and CDR2: MNHEY, SMNVEV (reference sequence). V gave up 3 bases and J gave up 2 bases; unmatched junction bases: 11. The CDR3 is made up of 17 amino acids. CDR3 amino acids: CASSFRPRAGGQETQYF. CDR3 DNA sequence: TGTGCCAGCAGTTTTCGTCCTAGGGCGGGAGGTCAAGAGACCCAGTACTTC.

CDR3 amino acids: CASSITPWPENIQYF. In DNA form, the CDR3 reads TGTGCCAGCAGTATTACCCCGTGGCCGGAGAACATTCAGTACTTC. The chain combines TRBV27 with TRBJ2-4; D ambiguous. Trimming cost V 5 bases and J 7 bases, with 18 bases left between them. The germline V gene encodes CDR1 MNHEY and CDR2 SMNVEV (reference sequence). The CDR3 is made up of 15 amino acids.

This chain uses TRBV5-1 with TRBJ2-3, with a tentative D call TRBD2 (6 bases). From germline, CDR1 is SGHRS and CDR2 YFSETQ. V was trimmed by 2 bases and J by 2 bases, leaving 24 bases between them. There are 19 residues in the CDR3. Here the CDR3 DNA reads TGCGCCAGCAGCTTCGAGGGACTCCGTAAGGGCAGGTCCACAGATACGCAGTATTTT. Its translation is CASSFEGLRKGRSTDTQYF.

In nucleotides, the CDR3 is TGTGCCAGCAGAAATCGGGGGGGCCAGAGGGATGAGCAGTTCTTC. Amino acid sequence: CASRNRGGQRDEQFF. The rearrangement links TRBV6-5 to TRBJ2-1; 8 bases are shared with TRBD2. This CDR3 comprises 15 residues. V was pared by 6 bases and J by 8 bases, with 12 bases of the junction left unmatched. Germline V gives CDR1 MNHEY, CDR2 SVGAGI.

This chain links TRBV9 with TRBJ2-3, with 9 positions matching TRBD1. Trimming at V came to 3 bases and at J to 1 base, leaving 9 bases not matched to a gene. The CDR3 extends over 17 amino acids. The germline gives CDR1 SGDLS, CDR2 YYNGEE. CDR3 residues: CASSAGQGQFRTDTQYF. CDR3 DNA: TGTGCCAGCAGCGCGGGACAGGGACAGTTCCGCACAGATACGCAGTATTTT.

CDR3 in amino acids: CASTPEGEAFF. The CDR3 DNA reads TGTGCCAGCACCCCAGAGGGCGAAGCTTTCTTT. V usage is TRBV7-2 and J usage is TRBJ1-1; D unclear. Germline values: CDR1 SGHTA, CDR2 FQGNSA. This CDR3 has 11 amino acids. Trimming removed 7 bases from V and 8 bases from J, with 11 bases in between.

This rearrangement joins TRBV5-1 to TRBJ2-5; 7 bases map to TRBD1. This CDR3 region has 14 residues. V gave up 7 bases and J gave up 3 bases; unmatched junction bases: 9. The V gene's germline CDR1 is SGHRS and CDR2 YFSETQ. The CDR3 sequence is CASEIGTAKETQYF. The CDR3 DNA reads TGCGCCAGCGAGATAGGGACAGCAAAAGAGACCCAGTACTTC.

This clone was seen once. V is TRBV6-1 and J is TRBJ2-7, with a possible D match to TRBD1 (5 bases). The germline gives CDR1 MNHNS, CDR2 SASEGT. Trimming removed 4 bases from V and 0 bases from J, with 13 bases in between. The CDR3 spans 15 residues. The CDR3 DNA is TGTGCCAGCAGTGGAGTGACAGTATACTCCTACGAGCAGTACTTC. It translates to CASSGVTVYSYEQYF.

The chain is built from TRBV29-1 and TRBJ2-5; possible D gene TRBD1, 6 bases. CDR1 SQVTM and CDR2 ANQGSEA come from the germline V gene. V was trimmed by 2 bases and J by 5 bases, leaving 15 bases between them. The length of the CDR3 is 14 residues. The DNA of the CDR3 is TGCAGCGTTGAAACTACAGGGAAGGGTGAGACCCAGTACTTC. Its translation: CSVETTGKGETQYF.